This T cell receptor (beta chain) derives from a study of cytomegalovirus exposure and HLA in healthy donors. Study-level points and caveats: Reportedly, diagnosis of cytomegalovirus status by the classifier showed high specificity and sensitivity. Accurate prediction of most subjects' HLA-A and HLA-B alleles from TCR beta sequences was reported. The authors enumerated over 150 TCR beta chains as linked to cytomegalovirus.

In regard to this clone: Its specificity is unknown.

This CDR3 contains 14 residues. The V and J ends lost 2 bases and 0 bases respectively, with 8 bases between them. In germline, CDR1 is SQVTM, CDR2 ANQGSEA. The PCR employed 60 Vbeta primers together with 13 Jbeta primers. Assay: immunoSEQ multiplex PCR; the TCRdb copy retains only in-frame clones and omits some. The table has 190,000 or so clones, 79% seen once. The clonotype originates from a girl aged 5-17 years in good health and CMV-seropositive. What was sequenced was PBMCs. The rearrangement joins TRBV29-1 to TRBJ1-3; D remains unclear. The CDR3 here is CSVEIASSGNTIYF. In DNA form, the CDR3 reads TGCAGCGTTGAAATAGCAAGCTCTGGAAACACCATATATTTT.